This record concerns one TCR beta chain sequence. This sample was included in a study of blood T cell repertoires in COVID-19. As for the study in general: There were acute and convalescent COVID-19 samples, and they came from the United States, Italy and Spain. The analysed material was cDNA or gDNA that came from T cells, B-cell-depleted T cells, or PBMCs.

Germline CDR1 is MGHDK and CDR2 is SYGVNS. The CDR3 length is 13 residues. The V end lost 7 bases, the J end lost 2 bases, and 10 bases lay between the germline ends. Some clones are missing from TCRdb's copy, which holds only in-frame ones; the method was immunoSEQ multiplex PCR. The data hold 150,000 to 200,000 clones, with about 88% observed a single time. The clonotype originates from a man aged 60 to 69 with active or convalescent COVID-19. The sequenced sample consisted of peripheral blood. The chain recombines TRBV25-1 with TRBJ2-3, with D hard to call. In nucleotides, the CDR3 is TGTGCCAGCACCGAGGTAGACACAGATACGCAGTATTTT. As protein: CASTEVDTDTQYF.